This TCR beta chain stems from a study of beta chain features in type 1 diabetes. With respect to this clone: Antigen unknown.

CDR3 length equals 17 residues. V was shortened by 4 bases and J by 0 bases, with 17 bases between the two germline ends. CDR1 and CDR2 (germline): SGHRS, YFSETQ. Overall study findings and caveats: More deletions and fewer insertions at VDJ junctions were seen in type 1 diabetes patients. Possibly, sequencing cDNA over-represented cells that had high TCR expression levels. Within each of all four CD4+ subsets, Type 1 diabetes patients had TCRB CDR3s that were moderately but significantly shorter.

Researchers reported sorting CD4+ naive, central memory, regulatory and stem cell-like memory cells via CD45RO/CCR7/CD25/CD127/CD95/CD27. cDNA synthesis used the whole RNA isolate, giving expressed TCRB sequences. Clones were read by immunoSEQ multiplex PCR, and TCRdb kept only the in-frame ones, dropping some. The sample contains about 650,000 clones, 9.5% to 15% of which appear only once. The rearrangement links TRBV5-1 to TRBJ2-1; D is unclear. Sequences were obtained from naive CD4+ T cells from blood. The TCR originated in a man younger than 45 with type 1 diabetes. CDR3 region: CASSLTLNTHSYNEQFF. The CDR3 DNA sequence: TGCGCCAGCAGCCTGACACTTAATACCCACTCCTACAATGAGCAGTTCTTC.